The 23 T cell receptor beta chains listed next were all sequenced from one sample in a study of graft-versus-host responses after intestinal transplantation. Clones were sequenced by immunoSEQ multiplex PCR, and TCRdb holds only the in-frame ones, with some missing. The top ten clones hold less than 0.45% of a sample with 75,000 to 95,000 clones, 80% to 95% of them seen once. These TCRs are of unknown antigen specificity. The sequencing used unstimulated CD4+ T cells sorted from spleen or lymph node cells, collected before transplant. The receptors stem from a human donor who was the organ donor for an intestinal transplant.

The chain combines TRBV27 with TRBJ1-1; D is perhaps TRBD1 (5 bases). Trimming removed 6 bases at V and 6 bases at J, with 14 bases between. Looked up from germline, CDR1 is MNHEY and CDR2 is SMNVEV (reference sequence). This CDR3 is 13 amino acids long. The CDR3 DNA follows: TGTGCCAGCAGACTGGTCAGGGAGGCTGAAGCTTTCTTT. This encodes CASRLVREAEAFF.

V usage is TRBV6-1 and J usage is TRBJ2-1, with D uncertain. CDR3 length: 13 amino acids. Germline CDR1 MNHNS, CDR2 SASEGT. The V and J ends lost 6 bases and 4 bases respectively, with 10 bases between them. The CDR3 sequence is CASRRSLYNEQFF. The CDR3 nucleotides are TGTGCCAGCAGGAGGTCCCTTTACAATGAGCAGTTCTTC.

The rearrangement uses TRBV9 and TRBJ2-4; tentatively, D is TRBD2 (6 bases). The germline V gene encodes CDR1 SGDLS and CDR2 YYNGEE. CDR3 length: 18 residues. Between the trimmed V and J ends, which lost 4 bases and 0 bases, there was a span of 20 bases. The CDR3 DNA follows: TGTGCCAGCAGCCCCACCGGAGGGGTCAATATAGCCAAAAACATTCAGTACTTC. Protein: CASSPTGGVNIAKNIQYF.

This chain links TRBV30 with TRBJ1-2; the D gene is possibly TRBD1 (6 bases). V lost 3 bases and J lost 4, with 12 bases in between. The CDR3 consists of 13 residues. Looked up from germline, CDR1 is GTSNPN and CDR2 is SVGIG (reference sequence). CDR3 amino acids: CAWSHTGFYGYTF. For the CDR3, the DNA is TGTGCCTGGAGCCATACAGGGTTCTATGGCTACACCTTC. Drawing the rest from reference TRBV30 and TRBJ1-2, the complete variable domain is SQTIHQWPATLVQPVGSPLSLECTVEGTSNPNLYWYRQAAGRGLQLLFYSVGIGQISSEVPQNLSASRPQDRQFILSSKKLLLSDSGFYLCAWSHTGFYGYTFGSGTRLTVV.

Only one count was recorded for this clone. The chain has TRBV9 and TRBJ1-2, with TRBD1 identical over 7 bases. CDR1 and CDR2 from the germline V gene are SGDLS and YYNGEE. This CDR3 has 14 residues. V lost 0 bases, J lost 2 bases, and 1 base stayed unmatched. CDR3 region: CASSVDRGNYGYTF. CDR3 DNA sequence: TGTGCCAGCAGCGTAGACAGGGGAAACTATGGCTACACCTTC.

The chain joins TRBV28 to TRBJ2-2; D uncertain. V was clipped by 6 bases and J by 4 bases, with 12 bases between them. CDR3 size: 14 residues. Germline V gene sequence: CDR1 MDHEN, CDR2 SYDVKM. The CDR3 nucleotides read TGTGCCAGCAGGTGGGCTGCACTCACCGGGGAGCTGTTTTTT. Translating gives CASRWAALTGELFF.

The chain joins TRBV2 to TRBJ1-1; TRBD1 agrees at 8 bases. Unmatched junction bases numbered 1, after V lost 7 bases and J lost 3 bases. Per the germline V gene, CDR1 is SNHLY and CDR2 is FYNNEI. There are 12 residues in the CDR3. The CDR3 nucleotides read TGTGCCAGCAACAGGGGGGACACTGAAGCTTTCTTT. Protein product: CASNRGDTEAFF.

The chain links TRBV2 to TRBJ1-1; 8 positions agree with TRBD1. The CDR3 contains 14 residues. CDR1 is SNHLY and CDR2 is FYNNEI in the germline V gene. J was trimmed by 6 bases and V by 7 bases; bases with no gene match: 10. CDR3: CASILGQGISEAFF. The CDR3 nucleotides are TGTGCCAGCATTCTCGGACAGGGAATCTCTGAAGCTTTCTTT.

The J gene is TRBJ2-1, the V gene TRBV4-2; D perhaps matches TRBD2 (6 bases). The V gene's germline CDR1 is LGHNA and CDR2 YNFKEQ. Trimming pared 3 bases from V and 3 bases from J, leaving 15 bases between. This CDR3 is 16 amino acids long. CDR3 bases: TGTGCCAGCAGCCAGGTAACAGGAGGGGACTACAATGAGCAGTTCTTC. It codes for CASSQVTGGDYNEQFF.

CDR3 bases: TGTGCCAGCAGCTTTTTGGCTAGCGGGAGGAAATGGAATGAGCAGTTCTTC. Amino acid sequence: CASSFLASGRKWNEQFF. The V and J genes are TRBV5-8 and TRBJ2-1; 11 nucleotides align to TRBD2. The germline CDR1 and CDR2 sequences are SGHTS and YDEGEE. The J segment lost 7 bases and the V segment lost 2 bases, leaving 11 bases of the junction unmatched. The CDR3 is made up of 17 amino acids. The entire variable domain, with the rest obtained from reference TRBV5-8 and TRBJ2-1, is as follows: EAGVTQSPTHLIKTRGQQATLRCSPISGHTSVYWYQQALGLGLQFLLWYDEGEERNRGNFPPRFSGRQFPNYSSELNVNALELEDSALYLCASSFLASGRKWNEQFFGPGTRLTVL.

This sequence joins TRBV7-2 and TRBJ2-1, with 7 bases aligning to TRBD2. Germline trimming cut 0 bases from V and 8 bases from J; bases unmatched to any gene: 4. CDR1 SGHTA and CDR2 FQGNSA come from the germline V gene. CDR3 length: 14 amino acids. This CDR3 reads CASSLAGGPYEQFF. The DNA for the CDR3 is TGTGCCAGCAGCTTAGCGGGAGGGCCTTATGAGCAGTTCTTC.

The V and J genes are TRBV11-2 and TRBJ2-5; TRBD1 aligns across 8 bases. Per the germline V gene, CDR1 is SGHAT and CDR2 is FQNNGV. V was clipped by 6 bases and J by 3 bases; unmatched bases: 6. This CDR3 has 14 residues. The DNA of the CDR3 is TGTGCCAGCAGACCTTACAGGGGGAAAGAGACCCAGTACTTC. Amino acids: CASRPYRGKETQYF. Based on the CDR3 plus reference TRBV11-2 and TRBJ2-5, the full variable domain is EAGVAQSPRYKIIEKRQSVAFWCNPISGHATLYWYQQILGQGPKLLIQFQNNGVVDDSQLPKDRFSAERLKGVDSTLKIQPAKLEDSAVYLCASRPYRGKETQYFGPGTRLLVL.

The V call is TRBV7-3, the J call TRBJ2-1; 15 bases fit TRBD2. V trimming: 4 bases; J trimming: 6 bases; junction bases outside the gene matches: 4. This CDR3 is 16 amino acids long. Germline V gene data show CDR1 as SGHTA and CDR2 as FQGTGA. In DNA form, the CDR3 reads TGTGCCAGCAGCTACTGGACTAGCGGGAGGGGCAATGAGCAGTTCTTC. Protein sequence: CASSYWTSGRGNEQFF.

The V and J genes are TRBV19 and TRBJ2-7; tentatively, D is TRBD2 (5 bases). The length of the CDR3 is 13 residues. Trimming removed 5 bases from V and 9 bases from J, with 17 bases in between. CDR1 is LNHDA, CDR2 SQIVND, per germline (reference sequence). The CDR3 is CASSVNTEGGQYF. The CDR3 nucleotides read TGTGCCAGTAGTGTCAACACGGAAGGAGGGCAGTACTTC.

This chain uses TRBV27 with TRBJ1-2, with 9 bases lining up with TRBD1. The ends lost 7 bases at V and 5 bases at J; junction bases unmatched: 8. Germline V gene data show CDR1 as MNHEY and CDR2 as SMNVEV (reference sequence). The CDR3 covers 14 residues. The chain's CDR3 is CASKGQGTFYGYTF. The CDR3 DNA is TGTGCCAGCAAAGGACAGGGGACCTTTTATGGCTACACCTTC.

This chain joins TRBV6-6 and TRBJ2-5; 7 bases map to TRBD1. This CDR3 has 15 residues. Germline V lookup: CDR1 MNHNY, CDR2 SVGAGI (reference sequence). The ends lost 6 bases at V and 1 base at J; junction bases unmatched: 8. DNA of the CDR3: TGTGCCAGCAGAGACAGGGATAATGGCCAAGAGACCCAGTACTTC. Encoded protein: CASRDRDNGQETQYF.

CDR3 nucleotide sequence: TGCGCCAGCAGCCAAGATCGGACAGGTGAAGCTTTCTTT. Protein sequence: CASSQDRTGEAFF. The chain joins TRBV4-1 to TRBJ1-1; 7 positions agree with TRBD1. V lost 0 bases to trimming and J lost 7 bases; unmatched junction nucleotides: 2. This CDR3 spans 13 amino acids. Germline lookup yields CDR1 MGHRA and CDR2 YSYEKL.

This clone has a handful of counts. The rearrangement links TRBV19 to TRBJ1-5; TRBD1 matches at 7 bases. Trimming at V came to 4 bases and at J to 0 bases, leaving 3 bases not matched to a gene. CDR1 is LNHDA and CDR2 is SQIVND in the germline V gene (reference sequence). The CDR3 sequence is 15 residues long. CDR3 protein: CASSRQGFSNQPQHF. The DNA of the CDR3 is TGTGCCAGTAGTAGACAGGGATTTAGCAATCAGCCCCAGCATTTT. The variable domain in full, completed from reference TRBV19 and TRBJ1-5, reads DGGITQSPKYLFRKEGQNVTLSCEQNLNHDAMYWYRQDPGQGLRLIYYSQIVNDFQKGDIAEGYSVSREKKESFPLTVTSAQKNPTAFYLCASSRQGFSNQPQHFGDGTRLSIL.

The chain links TRBV5-1 to TRBJ1-2; D is undetermined. This CDR3 region has 15 residues. The ends were cut back, 2 bases at V and 1 base at J, with 12 bases in the middle. Germline loops: CDR1 SGHRS, CDR2 YFSETQ. The CDR3 loop reads CASSFLAGSNYGYTF. The DNA of the CDR3 is TGCGCCAGCAGCTTCTTGGCAGGAAGTAACTATGGCTACACCTTC. Full variable domain (missing parts from reference TRBV5-1 and TRBJ1-2): KAGVTQTPRYLIKTRGQQVTLSCSPISGHRSVSWYQQTPGQGLQFLFEYFSETQRNKGNFPGRFSGRQFSNSRSEMNVSTLELGDSALYLCASSFLAGSNYGYTFGSGTRLTVV.

CDR3 sequence (DNA): TGTGCCAGCAGCTTAGCTCTAGCGGGAGTCAGCGAGCAGTTCTTC. It is translated as CASSLALAGVSEQFF. The chain uses TRBV7-2 and TRBJ2-1; the match to TRBD2 covers 10 bases. The germline V gene has CDR1 SGHTA and CDR2 FQGNSA. J gave up 10 bases and V 0 bases, and 6 bases lay outside the gene matches. The CDR3 spans 15 residues.

The chain combines TRBV9 with TRBJ2-1; TRBD2 is a possible D gene (6 bases). From germline, CDR1 is SGDLS and CDR2 YYNGEE. The germline V and J ends were trimmed by 4 bases and 8 bases, with 19 bases remaining between them. The CDR3 sequence is 15 residues long. CDR3 protein: CASSFLGTPPYEQFF. As DNA, the CDR3 is TGTGCCAGCAGCTTTCTCGGGACTCCTCCCTATGAGCAGTTCTTC. The full variable domain, with the rest looked up from reference TRBV9 and TRBJ2-1, is DSGVTQTPKHLITATGQRVTLRCSPRSGDLSVYWYQQSLDQGLQFLIQYYNGEERAKGNILERFSAQQFPDLHSELNLSSLELGDSALYFCASSFLGTPPYEQFFGPGTRLTVL.

The V and J genes are TRBV7-3 and TRBJ2-1, with 9 bases that match TRBD2. The CDR3 has 13 residues. Germline loops: CDR1 SGHTA, CDR2 FQGTGA. V was pared by 9 bases and J by 9 bases, with 9 bases of the junction left unmatched. The DNA of the CDR3 is TGTGCCAGTACAGCCCGGCGGGAGGGTGAGCAGTTCTTC. This codes for CASTARREGEQFF.

The J gene is TRBJ1-1, the V gene TRBV27; perhaps TRBD1 as D (6 bases). This CDR3 has 14 amino acids. Germline CDR1 is MNHEY and CDR2 is SMNVEV (reference sequence). V was shortened by 3 bases and J by 11 bases, with 19 bases between the two germline ends. The DNA for the CDR3 is TGTGCCAGCAGTTTTCGCACAGGGAGCAATGATGCTTTCTTT. It encodes CASSFRTGSNDAFF.